The source of this T cell receptor beta chain is a study of T cell responses to AZD1222 COVID-19 vaccine. Points from the study as a whole: Elevations in Spike-specific TCR breadth and depth followed administration of two AZD1222 doses.

V dropped 2 bases and J dropped 7 bases, with 9 bases sitting between them. The CDR3 length is 13 residues. The germline CDR1 and CDR2 sequences are MRHNA and SNTAGT. Libraries were prepared by immunoSEQ multiplex PCR; TCRdb keeps only in-frame clonotypes and omits some of them. The sample includes roughly 42,000 clones, over 75% seen only once; the top ten take over 20%. As to this clone: No antigen is known for it.

The material was peripheral blood, obtained 28 days after the second dose of the MenACWY control vaccine. The sequence derives from an adult who received the MenACWY meningococcal vaccine as a control. The chain is built from TRBV6-4 and TRBJ1-5; perhaps TRBD1 as D (5 bases). Here the CDR3 reads CASSDRGGQPQHF. CDR3 in DNA: TGTGCCAGCAGTGACAGGGGTGGCCAGCCCCAGCATTTT.